This TCR beta chain originates from a study of PD-1 blockade in mismatch repair-deficient tumors (dated by TCRdb to about 2017). Broadly, across the study: Between September 2013 and 2016, the trial enrolled roughly 86 consecutive patients with approximately 12 types of mismatch repair-deficient cancer, all of whom had received prior treatment and were progressing. Tumor-associated T cell clones were tracked in the peripheral blood of patients responding to PD-1 blockade by deep sequencing of TCR CDR3 regions. Study-wide findings and limitations: Rapid expansion after pembrolizumab followed by contraction, generally before radiologic responses, was shown by tumor-resident clones, which were often undetectable in blood before treatment.

Cut back by 2 bases and 7 bases, the V and J ends lie 15 bases apart. The CDR3 runs 14 residues from the cysteine to the phenylalanine. The DNA shown is the 42-base CDR3, in frame from base 1. Via the germline V gene, CDR1 is SGHRS and CDR2 YFSETQ. A note on this clone: This receptor's antigen is unknown. Per-base qualities were not stored, and no clone one base away is much larger.

Mismatch repair deficiency was established in every enrolled patient by polymerase chain reaction or immunohistochemistry. TCR sequencing was carried out for three patients who responded to pembrolizumab therapy. In the phase II trial, pembrolizumab PD-1 blockade was tested prospectively in advanced mismatch repair-deficient cancers, no matter which tissue of origin the cancers came from. Serial peripheral blood T cell samples were collected before and at multiple times after starting PD-1 blockade. The timing of each blood sample was reported as weeks after the first dose of pembrolizumab. Libraries came from the immunoSEQ multiplex PCR assay. The immuneACCESS repertoire file appears here via TCRdb, limited to in-frame rearrangements. These files lack a portion of the clones; in checked studies, under half of the deficit traces to unresolved V genes, and the cause of the others is not known. Recorded for this sample are 11,000 to 15,000 clones; around 83% of them occurred a single time. The top ten clonotypes cover under 2% of the sample.

The clonotype was recovered from an adult with mismatch repair-deficient cancer. Sequenced here: PBMCs, sampled roughly 15 weeks after starting pembrolizumab. The sequence links TRBV5-1 to TRBJ1-2; TRBD1 is possibly the D segment (6 matching bases). The CDR3 protein sequence reads: CASSFGSQGSGYTF. The base sequence is TGCGCCAGCAGCTTTGGTAGTCAGGGGAGTGGCTACACCTTC.